The rows below give T cell receptor beta chains drawn from one sample of a study of cytomegalovirus exposure and HLA in healthy donors. Sequenced by immunoSEQ multiplex PCR; TCRdb stores in-frame clones only, minus some. The sample lists 150,000 to 200,000 clones, 80% to 90% occurring once. The sample consisted of PBMCs. These receptors originate from a woman aged 45-59 years in good health and CMV-seronegative. Each CDR3 is given with its conserved first and last residue. A D gene is named only where the DNA matches it firmly. Only some rows state a clone size, as once, few, many or a class for expanded clones.

abundance: .; d_gene: TRBD2; j_gene: TRBJ2-7; v_gene: TRBV19; CDR3nt: TGTGCCAGTAGTAAGCAGGTTGGCGGGGGTTTTCACGAGCAGTACTTC; CDR3aa: CASSKQVGGGFHEQYF
abundance: .; d_gene: .; j_gene: TRBJ2-5; v_gene: TRBV28; CDR3nt: TGTGCCAGCAGTTTAGTCAGGGCTAGCGCAGGAGAGACCCAGTACTTC; CDR3aa: CASSLVRASAGETQYF
abundance: .; d_gene: .; j_gene: TRBJ2-7; v_gene: TRBV28; CDR3nt: TGTGCCAGCAGGCGGCCAGGGTGGGATCCCTCTAACGAAGAGCAGTACTTC; CDR3aa: CASRRPGWDPSNEEQYF
abundance: .; d_gene: .; j_gene: TRBJ2-1; v_gene: TRBV10-3; CDR3nt: TGTGCCATCAGTGCCGACAATGAGCAGTTCTTC; CDR3aa: CAISADNEQFF
abundance: .; d_gene: TRBD1; j_gene: TRBJ1-6; v_gene: TRBV30; CDR3nt: TGTGCCTGGAGTGTCGTGACAGGGGCTAATTCACCCCTCCACTTT; CDR3aa: CAWSVVTGANSPLHF
abundance: .; d_gene: .; j_gene: TRBJ1-2; v_gene: TRBV18; CDR3nt: TGTGCCAGCTCACCCTCGGAGAGGCAGGGTGGCTACACCTTC; CDR3aa: CASSPSERQGGYTF
abundance: .; d_gene: TRBD1; j_gene: TRBJ1-5; v_gene: TRBV6-6; CDR3nt: TGTGCCAGCAGTGGGGGACAGGGGCGGCAGCCCCAGCATTTT; CDR3aa: CASSGGQGRQPQHF
abundance: .; d_gene: .; j_gene: TRBJ1-5; v_gene: TRBV28; CDR3nt: TGTGCCAGCAGTTTATTGGCCGTTTTGCAGCCCCAGCATTTT; CDR3aa: CASSLLAVLQPQHF
abundance: .; d_gene: TRBD1; j_gene: TRBJ1-3; v_gene: TRBV7-2; CDR3nt: TGTGCCAGCAGCCTTCTTACAGGGGCCGGAAACACCATATATTTT; CDR3aa: CASSLLTGAGNTIYF
abundance: .; d_gene: .; j_gene: TRBJ2-7; v_gene: TRBV2; CDR3nt: TGTGCCAGCAGCTCGACTCTAGGACAGCCCGGTACTTCATCCTACGAGCAGTACTTC; CDR3aa: CASSSTLGQPGTSSYEQYF
abundance: .; d_gene: TRBD1; j_gene: TRBJ1-1; v_gene: TRBV18; CDR3nt: TGTGCCAGCTCACCAGCGGGACAGGGAAATGCTTTCTTT; CDR3aa: CASSPAGQGNAFF
abundance: .; d_gene: .; j_gene: TRBJ2-7; v_gene: TRBV4-2; CDR3nt: TGTGCCAGCAGCCCTCGACTAGCCTACGAGCAGTACTTC; CDR3aa: CASSPRLAYEQYF
abundance: .; d_gene: .; j_gene: TRBJ2-7; v_gene: TRBV7-9; CDR3nt: TGTGCCAGCAGCTTAGCGACTACAAATCAGCAGTACTTC; CDR3aa: CASSLATTNQQYF
abundance: .; d_gene: TRBD2; j_gene: TRBJ2-3; v_gene: TRBV7-9; CDR3nt: TGTGCCAGCAGCTTATTAAGCGGGGGGGGCACAGATACGCAGTATTTT; CDR3aa: CASSLLSGGGTDTQYF
abundance: .; d_gene: TRBD2; j_gene: TRBJ2-3; v_gene: TRBV11-3; CDR3nt: TGTGCCAGCAGCTTAGAGGGCGGGGGGTTGATGGATACGCAGTATTTT; CDR3aa: CASSLEGGGLMDTQYF
abundance: .; d_gene: TRBD1; j_gene: TRBJ2-2; v_gene: TRBV5-1; CDR3nt: TGCGCCAGCAGCGAGACAGGGGGCAACACCGGGGAGCTGTTTTTT; CDR3aa: CASSETGGNTGELFF
abundance: .; d_gene: .; j_gene: TRBJ1-6; v_gene: TRBV15; CDR3nt: TGTGCCACCAGCAGAGATTCCCCGAGGACAGTCGGCAATTCACCCCTCCACTTT; CDR3aa: CATSRDSPRTVGNSPLHF
abundance: few; d_gene: TRBD1; j_gene: TRBJ1-5; v_gene: TRBV6-1; CDR3nt: TGTGCCAGCAGGGGACAGGACCGAGGGGCCCAGCATTTT; CDR3aa: CASRGQDRGAQHF
abundance: .; d_gene: TRBD1; j_gene: TRBJ2-7; v_gene: TRBV4-3; CDR3nt: TGCGCCAGCAGCCAGACGGACAGGGGGCTCGACGAGCAGTACTTC; CDR3aa: CASSQTDRGLDEQYF
abundance: few; d_gene: .; j_gene: TRBJ1-1; v_gene: TRBV20-1; CDR3nt: TGCAGTGCTCACATGAACACTGAAGCTTTCTTT; CDR3aa: CSAHMNTEAFF
abundance: .; d_gene: .; j_gene: TRBJ2-7; v_gene: TRBV7-2; CDR3nt: TGTGCCAGCAGCCCAAGGGCACAGGGTACCGAGCAGTACTTC; CDR3aa: CASSPRAQGTEQYF
abundance: .; d_gene: TRBD2; j_gene: TRBJ2-7; v_gene: TRBV28; CDR3nt: TGTGCCAGCAGTAAAGGACTAGCGGTCCCTTACGAGCAGTACTTC; CDR3aa: CASSKGLAVPYEQYF
abundance: .; d_gene: .; j_gene: TRBJ2-2; v_gene: TRBV28; CDR3nt: TGTGCCAGCCAGGGGCACACCGGGGAGCTGTTTTTT; CDR3aa: CASQGHTGELFF
abundance: .; d_gene: .; j_gene: TRBJ2-7; v_gene: TRBV7-2; CDR3nt: TGTGCCAGCAGCTTCAGCGGGTTGGAGTACGAGCAGTACTTC; CDR3aa: CASSFSGLEYEQYF
abundance: .; d_gene: TRBD1; j_gene: TRBJ1-1; v_gene: TRBV2; CDR3nt: TGTGCCAGCACCATTGGGACAGGGAGGGTCGCTGAAGCTTTCTTT; CDR3aa: CASTIGTGRVAEAFF
abundance: few; d_gene: .; j_gene: TRBJ1-1; v_gene: TRBV9; CDR3nt: TGTGCCAGCAGCGTAGTAATGAACACTGAAGCTTTCTTT; CDR3aa: CASSVVMNTEAFF
abundance: .; d_gene: TRBD1; j_gene: TRBJ1-4; v_gene: TRBV7-9; CDR3nt: TGTGCCAGCAGCTTATCACAGGGGGGAGCTAATGAAAAACTGTTTTTT; CDR3aa: CASSLSQGGANEKLFF
abundance: .; d_gene: .; j_gene: TRBJ1-1; v_gene: TRBV6-1; CDR3nt: TGTGCCAGCAGTGTCAAGGAGACCACTGAAGCTTTCTTT; CDR3aa: CASSVKETTEAFF
abundance: few; d_gene: TRBD2; j_gene: TRBJ2-5; v_gene: TRBV14; CDR3nt: TGTGCCAGCAGCCGAGCTAGCGGGAGTGGCAGCGAGACCCAGTACTTC; CDR3aa: CASSRASGSGSETQYF
abundance: .; d_gene: .; j_gene: TRBJ1-3; v_gene: TRBV25-1; CDR3nt: TGTGCCAGCAGTGTAACACAGGGTGATGGAAACACCATATATTTT; CDR3aa: CASSVTQGDGNTIYF
abundance: .; d_gene: TRBD1; j_gene: TRBJ2-7; v_gene: TRBV4-3; CDR3nt: TGCGCCAGCAGCCAAGACAGGGGGAACTACGAGCAGTACTTC; CDR3aa: CASSQDRGNYEQYF
abundance: .; d_gene: .; j_gene: TRBJ1-2; v_gene: TRBV27; CDR3nt: TGTGCCAGCAGGTCACAGGGCCTGAACTATGGCTACACCTTC; CDR3aa: CASRSQGLNYGYTF
abundance: few; d_gene: TRBD2; j_gene: TRBJ2-7; v_gene: TRBV6-4; CDR3nt: TGTGCCAGCAGTGAAGTTCCGGGGGGAACCTACGAGCAGTACTTC; CDR3aa: CASSEVPGGTYEQYF
abundance: .; d_gene: TRBD2; j_gene: TRBJ2-5; v_gene: TRBV30; CDR3nt: TGTGCCTGGAGTGTTTCGACTAGCGGGATGGGGGGAGAGACCCAGTACTTC; CDR3aa: CAWSVSTSGMGGETQYF
abundance: .; d_gene: .; j_gene: TRBJ2-1; v_gene: TRBV28; CDR3nt: TGTGCCAGCAGTTACTACGGGCGGGTAGGGTTGGGCGATGAGCAGTTCTTC; CDR3aa: CASSYYGRVGLGDEQFF
abundance: .; d_gene: .; j_gene: TRBJ1-1; v_gene: TRBV11-2; CDR3nt: TGTGCCAGCAGCTCACCTCGGGGGAAGAACACTGAAGCTTTCTTT; CDR3aa: CASSSPRGKNTEAFF
abundance: .; d_gene: TRBD1; j_gene: TRBJ1-2; v_gene: TRBV5-1; CDR3nt: TGCGCCAGCAGCTTGGGGGGGACAGGGGGCAACTATGGCTACACCTTC; CDR3aa: CASSLGGTGGNYGYTF
abundance: .; d_gene: .; j_gene: TRBJ1-1; v_gene: TRBV2; CDR3nt: TGTGCCAGCATAAAAGAAAGGGGCGCGGGAGGGACTGAAGCTTTCTTT; CDR3aa: CASIKERGAGGTEAFF
abundance: .; d_gene: .; j_gene: TRBJ2-1; v_gene: TRBV7-2; CDR3nt: TGTGCCAGCAGCTTAGACAGGGCCCTAAACAATGAGCAGTTCTTC; CDR3aa: CASSLDRALNNEQFF
abundance: few; d_gene: TRBD1; j_gene: TRBJ1-2; v_gene: TRBV7-3; CDR3nt: TGTGCCAGCAGCCCAGGAGGACAGGATTATGGCTACACCTTC; CDR3aa: CASSPGGQDYGYTF
abundance: once; d_gene: TRBD2; j_gene: TRBJ2-4; v_gene: TRBV13; CDR3nt: TGTGCCAGCAGTTCCGGGGGGGCGAGGATTCAGTACTTC; CDR3aa: CASSSGGARIQYF
abundance: .; d_gene: TRBD2; j_gene: TRBJ2-7; v_gene: TRBV7-6; CDR3nt: TGTGCCAGCAGTCTAGCGGGCAGCGGGGGGGCTCTCGAGCAGTACTTC; CDR3aa: CASSLAGSGGALEQYF
abundance: .; d_gene: .; j_gene: TRBJ1-5; v_gene: TRBV28; CDR3nt: TGTGCCAGCAGTTTAAGTGGAGGTACGGGCAATCAGCCCCAGCATTTT; CDR3aa: CASSLSGGTGNQPQHF
abundance: .; d_gene: TRBD1; j_gene: TRBJ2-2; v_gene: TRBV5-1; CDR3nt: TGCGCCAGCAGCACCGGACAGGGGGCGGGCACCGGGGAGCTGTTTTTT; CDR3aa: CASSTGQGAGTGELFF
abundance: .; d_gene: .; j_gene: TRBJ2-1; v_gene: TRBV11-2; CDR3nt: TGTGCCAGCAGCTTAGCCCCCCCCCGTTATGAGCAGTTCTTC; CDR3aa: CASSLAPPRYEQFF
abundance: .; d_gene: TRBD1; j_gene: TRBJ2-7; v_gene: TRBV7-2; CDR3nt: TGTGCCAGCAGCATAGGGACAGGGGGGCACGAGCAGTACTTC; CDR3aa: CASSIGTGGHEQYF
abundance: .; d_gene: TRBD2; j_gene: TRBJ2-7; v_gene: TRBV9; CDR3nt: TGTGCCAGCAGCTGGGGGACTATTTACGGCTACGAGCAGTACTTC; CDR3aa: CASSWGTIYGYEQYF
abundance: .; d_gene: TRBD1; j_gene: TRBJ1-1; v_gene: TRBV7-6; CDR3nt: TGTGCCAGCAGCTTAGGGGGGATTACAGGGGGCGCATTTGAAGAAGCTTTCTTT; CDR3aa: CASSLGGITGGAFEEAFF
abundance: .; d_gene: TRBD2; j_gene: TRBJ2-7; v_gene: TRBV9; CDR3nt: TGTGCCAGCAGTGGCGGGACTAGCGGGTTCTACGAGCAGTACTTC; CDR3aa: CASSGGTSGFYEQYF
abundance: .; d_gene: TRBD2; j_gene: TRBJ2-6; v_gene: TRBV9; CDR3nt: TGTGCCAGCAGCGTAGGCGGGGCTAGCGGGGCCGTCTCTGGGGCCAACGTCCTGACTTTC; CDR3aa: CASSVGGASGAVSGANVLTF
abundance: .; d_gene: TRBD1; j_gene: TRBJ2-3; v_gene: TRBV15; CDR3nt: TGTGCCACCAGGAACCTCCGGGACAGGGGACACAGCACAGATACGCAGTATTTT; CDR3aa: CATRNLRDRGHSTDTQYF
abundance: .; d_gene: TRBD1; j_gene: TRBJ1-2; v_gene: TRBV19; CDR3nt: TGTGCCAGTAGTATAGTCGAGGGACAGGCTAACTATGGCTACACCTTC; CDR3aa: CASSIVEGQANYGYTF
abundance: .; d_gene: .; j_gene: TRBJ2-7; v_gene: TRBV5-6; CDR3nt: TGTGCCAGCAGCTTGGTGGGGACACTCTCCTACGAGCAGTACTTC; CDR3aa: CASSLVGTLSYEQYF